This is a list of T cell receptor beta chains from one sample in a study of STAT5B mutations in CD4+ large granular lymphocyte leukemia. Generated by immunoSEQ multiplex PCR, the TCRdb table keeps only in-frame clones and is missing some. The data show 1,500 to 2,000 clones, with 77% seen just once and about 89% held by the top ten. Input material: PBMCs. The receptors come from a woman in her 70s with CD4+ T-cell large granular lymphocyte leukemia. Each CDR3 is given with its conserved first and last residue. The order of the fields is D gene, J gene, clone size, V gene, CDR3 DNA, CDR3 protein. D genes are given only for firm matches. Only part of the rows carry a size: once, few, many, or a class if the clone is expanded.

TRBD1	TRBJ1-2	NA	TRBV27	TGTGCCAGCACTCCAGGGGGGGCCGTCAAAGGCTGGGGCTACACCTTC	CASTPGGAVKGWGYTF
NA	TRBJ1-3	NA	TRBV18	TGTGCCAGCTCACCAGGGTCCTTGGGAAACACCATATATTTT	CASSPGSLGNTIYF
NA	TRBJ1-1	few	TRBV28	TGTGCCAGCAGTTTACGACGTGAAGCTTTCTTT	CASSLRREAFF
TRBD2	TRBJ2-3	NA	TRBV5-4	TGTGCCAGCAGCCCTCGCGGGCTGGCGGGGGGGCCTGTAGATACGCAGTATTTT	CASSPRGLAGGPVDTQYF
TRBD1	TRBJ2-7	NA	TRBV25-1	TGTGCCAGCAATCCAGCGACAGGGTTTAGGGAGCAGTACTTC	CASNPATGFREQYF
NA	TRBJ2-1	NA	TRBV11-1	TGTGCCAGCAGCCCTTCCGGGAGTGGGATAGGGGACAATGAGCAGTTCTTC	CASSPSGSGIGDNEQFF
TRBD1	TRBJ2-2	NA	TRBV5-1	TGCGCCAGCAGCTTGGACAGGGGTGACACCGGGGAGCTGTTTTTT	CASSLDRGDTGELFF
TRBD2	TRBJ2-1	once	TRBV2	TGTGCCAGCGGCAAGGGAGCGGGAGAGCAGTTCTTC	CASGKGAGEQFF
NA	TRBJ2-3	NA	TRBV4-1	TGCGCCAGCAGCCCCATCGTCAGGCCGAGCACAGATACGCAGTATTTT	CASSPIVRPSTDTQYF
TRBD1	TRBJ2-1	NA	TRBV5-6	TGTGCCAGCAGCATATTCCAGGGGGTCTCCTACAATGAGCAGTTCTTC	CASSIFQGVSYNEQFF
NA	TRBJ1-3	NA	TRBV12-5	TGTGCTAGTGGGAGCGGACAGCCCGGAAACACCATATATTTT	CASGSGQPGNTIYF
TRBD2	TRBJ2-2	NA	TRBV7-3	TGTGCCAGCAGACGAGCGGGGGGCGCGACCACCGGGGAGCTGTTTTTT	CASRRAGGATTGELFF
NA	TRBJ1-1	NA	TRBV27	TGTGCCAGCAGTTTATCAGGGATTTCCCGTACTGAAGCTTTCTTT	CASSLSGISRTEAFF
NA	TRBJ1-5	NA	TRBV19	TGTGCCAGTAGTACCGGACAGTACAATCAGCCCCAGCATTTT	CASSTGQYNQPQHF
TRBD1	TRBJ1-1	NA	TRBV29-1	TGCAGCGTTGAAGGGACAGGGGCCACGAACACTGAAGCTTTCTTT	CSVEGTGATNTEAFF
NA	TRBJ2-5	once	TRBV5-6	TGTGCCAGCAGCTTCCAGGGGTGGGAGACCCAGTACTTC	CASSFQGWETQYF
NA	TRBJ1-1	NA	TRBV28	TGTGCCAGCATTCGGGGCTTCGGAAGGTCTGAAGCTTTCTTT	CASIRGFGRSEAFF
NA	TRBJ1-1	NA	TRBV6-6	TGTGCCAGCAGCCGACCGAGGGGGGGGAACACTGAAGCTTTCTTT	CASSRPRGGNTEAFF